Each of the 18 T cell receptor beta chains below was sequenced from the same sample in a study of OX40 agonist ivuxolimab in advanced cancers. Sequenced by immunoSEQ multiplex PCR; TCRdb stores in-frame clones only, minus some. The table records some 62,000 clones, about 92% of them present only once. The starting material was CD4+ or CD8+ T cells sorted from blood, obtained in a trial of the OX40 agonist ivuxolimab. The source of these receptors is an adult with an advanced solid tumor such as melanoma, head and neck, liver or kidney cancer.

CDR3 sequence: CASSEANEQYF. In DNA form, the CDR3 reads TGTGCCAGCAGTGAAGCAAACGAGCAGTACTTC. The V gene is TRBV2, the J gene TRBJ2-7; D is uncertain. V lost 0 bases and J 5 bases, leaving 2 bases between the germline ends. Per the germline V gene, CDR1 is SNHLY and CDR2 is FYNNEI. The CDR3 length is 11 residues.

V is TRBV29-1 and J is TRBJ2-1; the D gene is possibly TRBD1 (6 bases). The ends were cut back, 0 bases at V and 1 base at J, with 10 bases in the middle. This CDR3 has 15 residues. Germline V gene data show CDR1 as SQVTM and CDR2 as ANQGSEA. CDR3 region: CSVEEGQGSYNEQFF. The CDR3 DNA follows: TGCAGCGTTGAAGAGGGGCAGGGGTCCTACAATGAGCAGTTCTTC.

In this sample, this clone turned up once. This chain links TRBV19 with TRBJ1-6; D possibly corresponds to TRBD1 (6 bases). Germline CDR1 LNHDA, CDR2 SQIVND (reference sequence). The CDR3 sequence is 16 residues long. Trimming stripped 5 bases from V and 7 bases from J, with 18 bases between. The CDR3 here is CASSVTGLEHNSPLHF. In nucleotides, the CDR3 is TGTGCCAGTAGTGTCACAGGGTTAGAGCACAATTCACCCCTCCACTTT.

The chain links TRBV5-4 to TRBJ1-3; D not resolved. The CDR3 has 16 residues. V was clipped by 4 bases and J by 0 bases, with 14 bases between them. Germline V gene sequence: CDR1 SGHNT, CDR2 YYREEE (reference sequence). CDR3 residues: CASSPDPYPSGNTIYF. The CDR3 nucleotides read TGTGCCAGCAGCCCGGACCCCTACCCCTCTGGAAACACCATATATTTT.

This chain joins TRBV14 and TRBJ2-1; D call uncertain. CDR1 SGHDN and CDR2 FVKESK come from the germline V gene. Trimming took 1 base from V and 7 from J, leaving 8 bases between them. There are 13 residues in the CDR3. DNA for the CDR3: TGTGCCAGCAGCCAAGTTTATCAGAATGAGCAGTTCTTC. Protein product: CASSQVYQNEQFF. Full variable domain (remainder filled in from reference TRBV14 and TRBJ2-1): EAGVTQFPSHSVIEKGQTVTLRCDPISGHDNLYWYRRVMGKEIKFLLHFVKESKQDESGMPNNRFLAERTGGTYSTLKVQPAELEDSGVYFCASSQVYQNEQFFGPGTRLTVL.

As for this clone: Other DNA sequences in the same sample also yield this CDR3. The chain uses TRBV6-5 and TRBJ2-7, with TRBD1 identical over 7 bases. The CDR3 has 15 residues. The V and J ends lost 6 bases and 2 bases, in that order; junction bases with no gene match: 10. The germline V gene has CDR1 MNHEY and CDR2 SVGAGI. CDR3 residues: CASSYRRTGTYEQYF. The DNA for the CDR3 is TGTGCCAGCAGCTATCGACGGACAGGTACCTACGAGCAGTACTTC.

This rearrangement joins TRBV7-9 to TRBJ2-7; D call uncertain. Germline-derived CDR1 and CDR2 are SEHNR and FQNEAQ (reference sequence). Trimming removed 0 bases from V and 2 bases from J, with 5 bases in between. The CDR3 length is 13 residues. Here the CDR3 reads CASSLAFTYEQYF. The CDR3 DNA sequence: TGTGCCAGCAGCTTAGCATTCACCTACGAGCAGTACTTC.

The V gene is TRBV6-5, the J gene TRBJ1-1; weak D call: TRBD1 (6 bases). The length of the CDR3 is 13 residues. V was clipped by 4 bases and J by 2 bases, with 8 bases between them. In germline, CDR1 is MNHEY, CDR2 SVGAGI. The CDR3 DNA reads TGTGCCAGCAGTTGGGGACAAAACACTGAAGCTTTCTTT. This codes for CASSWGQNTEAFF.

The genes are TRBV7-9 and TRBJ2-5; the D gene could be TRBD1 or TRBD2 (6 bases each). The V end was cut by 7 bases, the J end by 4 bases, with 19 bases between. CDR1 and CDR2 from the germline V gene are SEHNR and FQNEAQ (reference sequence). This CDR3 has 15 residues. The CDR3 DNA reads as TGTGCCAGCAACACCAGAGGGGGGCACGGAGAGACCCAGTACTTC. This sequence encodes CASNTRGGHGETQYF.

CDR3 DNA sequence: TGTGCCGCCGGGAGGAGAGCGTACGAGCAGTACTTC. Translated, it gives CAAGRRAYEQYF. The V and J genes are TRBV6-5 and TRBJ2-7; 7 bases map to TRBD2. With 11 bases clipped from V and 4 bases from J, the junction kept 8 bases outside the gene matches. CDR1 MNHEY and CDR2 SVGAGI come from the germline V gene. This CDR3 region has 12 residues.

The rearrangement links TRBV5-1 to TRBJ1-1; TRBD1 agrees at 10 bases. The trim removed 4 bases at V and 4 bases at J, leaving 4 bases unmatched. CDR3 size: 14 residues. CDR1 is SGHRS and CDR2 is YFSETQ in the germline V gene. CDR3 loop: CASSTGQGVTEAFF. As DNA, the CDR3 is TGCGCCAGCAGCACAGGACAGGGGGTCACTGAAGCTTTCTTT.

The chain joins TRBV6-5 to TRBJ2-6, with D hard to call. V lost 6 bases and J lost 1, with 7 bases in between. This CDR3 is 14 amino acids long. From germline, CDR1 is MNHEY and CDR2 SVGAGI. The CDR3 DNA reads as TGTGCCAGCAGCCCCTCGTCTGGGGCCAACGTCCTGACTTTC. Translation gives CASSPSSGANVLTF.

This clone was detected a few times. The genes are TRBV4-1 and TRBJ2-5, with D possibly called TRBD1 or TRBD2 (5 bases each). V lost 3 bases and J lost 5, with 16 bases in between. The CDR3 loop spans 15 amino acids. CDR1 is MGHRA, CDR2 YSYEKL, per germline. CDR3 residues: CASSHSPGARETQYF. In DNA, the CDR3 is TGCGCCAGCAGCCATTCTCCCGGGGCGAGGGAGACCCAGTACTTC.

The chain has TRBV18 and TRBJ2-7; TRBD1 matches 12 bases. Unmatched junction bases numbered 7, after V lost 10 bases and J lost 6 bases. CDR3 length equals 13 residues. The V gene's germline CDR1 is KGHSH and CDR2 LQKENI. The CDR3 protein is CATAGTGGFEQYF. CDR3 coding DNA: TGTGCCACGGCAGGGACAGGGGGCTTCGAGCAGTACTTC.

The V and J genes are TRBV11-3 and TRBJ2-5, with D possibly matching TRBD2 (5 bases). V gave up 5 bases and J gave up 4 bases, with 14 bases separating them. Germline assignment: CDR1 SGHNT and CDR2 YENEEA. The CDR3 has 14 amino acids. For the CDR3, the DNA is TGTGCCAGCAGCCTCGACATCGGAGGAGAGACCCAGTACTTC. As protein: CASSLDIGGETQYF.

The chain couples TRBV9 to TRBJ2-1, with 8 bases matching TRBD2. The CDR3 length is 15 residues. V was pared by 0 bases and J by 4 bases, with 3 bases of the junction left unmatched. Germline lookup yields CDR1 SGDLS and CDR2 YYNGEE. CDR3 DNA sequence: TGTGCCAGCAGCGTAGCGGGAGGGGGGTACAATGAGCAGTTCTTC. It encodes CASSVAGGGYNEQFF.

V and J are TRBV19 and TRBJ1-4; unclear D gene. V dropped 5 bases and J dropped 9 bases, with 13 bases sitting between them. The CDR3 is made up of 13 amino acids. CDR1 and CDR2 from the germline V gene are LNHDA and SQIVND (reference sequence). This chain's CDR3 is CASSPPEGKKLFF. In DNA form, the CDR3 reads TGTGCCAGTAGTCCCCCTGAGGGAAAAAAACTGTTTTTT.

Here the CDR3 reads CAWGTGDNQPQHF. In nucleotides, the CDR3 is TGTGCCTGGGGGACAGGGGACAATCAGCCCCAGCATTTT. This chain connects TRBV30 to TRBJ1-5; 10 positions agree with TRBD1. V trimming: 5 bases; J trimming: 3 bases; junction bases outside the gene matches: 1. This CDR3 is built from 13 residues. Germline V CDR1 and CDR2: GTSNPN, SVGIG (reference sequence).